These 26 T cell receptor beta chains share one sample of origin, sequenced in a study of type 1 regulatory T cells. Their antigens are not known. TCRdb re-called the reads through MiXCR, storing one row per CDR3 protein. Among tens of thousands of distinct CDR3 sequences listed, 62% were seen once. Sequences were obtained from cultured non-Tr1 T cells, either the whole culture or a sorted T cell fraction (not recorded which). The source is a human donor in good health.

CDR3 residues: CSVGTGVYEQYF. CDR3 sequence (DNA): TGCAGCGTGGGGACAGGGGTCTACGAGCAGTACTTC. V is TRBV29-1 and J is TRBJ2-7; 10 nucleotides line up with TRBD1. V trimming: 6 bases; J trimming: 3 bases; junction bases outside the gene matches: 2. The CDR3 has 12 residues. Germline V gene data show CDR1 as SQVTM and CDR2 as ANQGSEA.

This clonotype was seen repeatedly, ten times or more. This chain joins TRBV12-3 or TRBV12-4 and TRBJ1-5; 8 bases fit TRBD1. With V trimmed by 6 bases and J by 6 bases, 1 base remained unmatched. The CDR3 has 12 residues. The CDR3 loop reads CASRTGAQPQHF. CDR3 nucleotide sequence: TGTGCCAGCAGGACAGGGGCTCAGCCCCAGCATTTT.

This chain connects TRBV20-1 to TRBJ2-6, with D perhaps matching TRBD2 (5 bases). CDR1 DFQATT and CDR2 SNEGSKA come from the germline V gene (reference sequence). The CDR3 totals 17 residues. The V end lost 0 bases, the J end lost 0 bases, and 12 bases lay between the germline ends. The CDR3 protein is CSARDSGLNSGANVLTF. CDR3 DNA sequence: TGCAGTGCTAGAGATTCAGGACTCAACTCTGGGGCCAACGTCCTGACTTTC.

The chain employs TRBV12-3 or TRBV12-4 and TRBJ2-2; 11 bases line up with TRBD2. The V segment lost 6 bases and the J segment 6 bases; nucleotides outside the gene matches: 9. This CDR3 region has 16 residues. In DNA form, the CDR3 reads TGTGCCAGCAGGGTAACTAGCGGGAGTACCCCCGGGGAGCTGTTTTTT. Residues: CASRVTSGSTPGELFF.

This clonotype was observed a handful of times. The chain couples TRBV4-2 to TRBJ2-1; 15 bases are shared with TRBD2. In germline, CDR1 is LGHNA, CDR2 YNFKEQ. CDR3 length: 17 residues. With 1 base clipped from V and 7 bases from J, the junction kept 5 bases outside the gene matches. The CDR3 spells CASSQVGLAGGGNEQFF. The CDR3 bases are TGTGCCAGCAGCCAAGTTGGACTAGCGGGAGGGGGGAATGAGCAGTTCTTC.

The V call is TRBV9, the J call TRBJ2-4; D not resolved. Germline CDR1 is SGDLS and CDR2 is YYNGEE. V shed 2 bases and J shed 0 bases, with 9 bases lying between them. The CDR3 runs 15 residues. The CDR3 is CASSVGNQAKNIQYF. The CDR3 region has the DNA TGTGCCAGCAGCGTGGGAAACCAAGCCAAAAACATTCAGTACTTC.

The V gene is TRBV28, the J gene TRBJ1-6, with D unclear. Germline values: CDR1 MDHEN, CDR2 SYDVKM. Trimming removed 5 bases from V and 14 bases from J, with 13 bases in between. The CDR3 runs 12 residues. The CDR3 region has the DNA TGTGCCAGCAGTGCCCCTCTAGTGGCCCTCCACTTT. It yields the protein CASSAPLVALHF. The complete variable domain, with remaining parts taken from reference TRBV28 and TRBJ1-6, reads DVKVTQSSRYLVKRTGEKVFLECVQDMDHENMFWYRQDPGLGLRLIYFSYDVKMKEKGDIPEGYSVSREKKERFSLILESASTNQTSMYLCASSAPLVALHFGNGTRLTVT.

The chain employs TRBV7-2 and TRBJ1-1, with D unclear. V was trimmed by 0 bases and J by 2 bases, leaving 7 bases between them. Germline V lookup: CDR1 SGHTA, CDR2 FQGNSA. The CDR3 runs to 14 residues. The CDR3 loop is CASSLAQSNTEAFF. CDR3 DNA: TGTGCCAGCAGCTTAGCGCAATCTAACACTGAAGCTTTCTTT.

The rearrangement links TRBV2 to TRBJ2-1, with 10 bases lining up with TRBD2. V shed 0 bases, J shed 9 bases, and the junction held 8 bases outside the gene matches. CDR3 length equals 16 residues. Germline V lookup: CDR1 SNHLY, CDR2 FYNNEI. The CDR3 here is CASSEASGRAVSEQFF. The CDR3 DNA is TGTGCCAGCAGTGAAGCGAGCGGGAGGGCCGTCAGTGAGCAGTTCTTC.

The rearrangement uses TRBV9 and TRBJ1-4; no clear D. The CDR3 extends over 14 amino acids. CDR1 SGDLS and CDR2 YYNGEE come from the germline V gene. Trimming took off 0 bases at V and 3 bases at J, with 6 bases between the two ends. The CDR3 loop is CASSVGVSNEKLFF. CDR3 DNA sequence: TGTGCCAGCAGCGTAGGGGTGTCTAATGAAAAACTGTTTTTT.

Notes on this clonotype: At one end, the junction sequence differs from germline, possibly due to a read error. The rearrangement joins TRBV29-1 to TRBJ2-1; 12 nucleotides line up with TRBD2. Germline loops: CDR1 SQVTM, CDR2 ANQGSEA. The CDR3 loop spans 14 amino acids. CDR3 DNA: TGCAGCGTTGAAGGACTAGCGGGAGTCAATGGGCAGTTCTTC. Translated, it gives CSVEGLAGVNGQFF.

The V and J genes are TRBV12-3 or TRBV12-4 and TRBJ2-7, with D tentatively TRBD1 (5 bases). The CDR3 is made up of 11 amino acids. Trimming removed 5 bases at V and 7 bases at J, with 9 bases between. CDR3 protein: CASSLRQEQYF. The CDR3 DNA follows: TGTGCCAGCAGTCTTCGACAGGAGCAGTACTTC.

J is TRBJ2-1 and V is TRBV20-1, with TRBD2 matching over 14 bases. Unmatched junction bases numbered 4, after V lost 0 bases and J lost 9 bases. CDR1 and CDR2 (germline): DFQATT, SNEGSKA (reference sequence). The CDR3 runs 15 residues. The CDR3 reads CSAREGLAGVVEQFF. The CDR3 DNA is TGCAGTGCTAGAGAGGGACTAGCGGGAGTGGTTGAGCAGTTCTTC.

The J gene is TRBJ2-7, the V gene TRBV4-1; the match to TRBD2 covers 9 bases. The CDR3 length is 17 residues. Losses at the gene ends were 1 base for V and 4 bases for J; bases not matched to a gene: 11. CDR1 is MGHRA and CDR2 is YSYEKL in the germline V gene. CDR3 residues: CASSQVFGGRAGYEQYF. The CDR3 DNA follows: TGCGCCAGCAGCCAAGTATTCGGCGGGAGGGCCGGGTACGAGCAGTACTTC.

J is TRBJ2-1 and V is TRBV7-9, with 11 bases aligning to TRBD2. The CDR3 length is 18 residues. The trim removed 3 bases at V and 5 bases at J, leaving 12 bases unmatched. CDR1 and CDR2 (germline): SEHNR, FQNEAQ (reference sequence). Written as DNA, the CDR3 is TGTGCCAGCAGCTTGGCGGCTAGCGGGAGGTCTTTAAACAATGAGCAGTTCTTC. This gives the protein CASSLAASGRSLNNEQFF.

The CDR3 DNA follows: TGCAGTGCTAGAGCGGACAGGGGTAACGAAGAGACCCAGTACTTC. Protein sequence: CSARADRGNEETQYF. The chain employs TRBV20-1 and TRBJ2-5, with TRBD1 matching over 9 bases. Germline trimming cut 1 base from V and 3 bases from J; bases unmatched to any gene: 6. Germline CDR1 reads DFQATT; CDR2 reads SNEGSKA (reference sequence). The CDR3 sequence is 15 residues long.

This chain uses TRBV7-2 with TRBJ2-7; D remains unclear. Germline CDR1 is SGHTA and CDR2 is FQGNSA. CDR3 size: 15 residues. V lost 6 bases, J lost 5 bases, and 20 bases lay in between. Here the CDR3 reads CASSQPGLPTHEQYF. CDR3 sequence (DNA): TGTGCCAGCAGTCAACCTGGGCTCCCTACCCACGAGCAGTACTTC.

The V call is TRBV28, the J call TRBJ2-7; D may match TRBD1 or TRBD2 (5 bases each). The CDR3 runs to 15 residues. Per the germline V gene, CDR1 is MDHEN and CDR2 is SYDVKM. The V end was cut by 4 bases, the J end by 0 bases, with 13 bases between. The CDR3 region is CASSSYWGSSYEQYF. CDR3 in DNA: TGTGCCAGCAGTTCATATTGGGGGAGCTCCTACGAGCAGTACTTC. The variable domain in full, completed from reference TRBV28 and TRBJ2-7, reads DVKVTQSSRYLVKRTGEKVFLECVQDMDHENMFWYRQDPGLGLRLIYFSYDVKMKEKGDIPEGYSVSREKKERFSLILESASTNQTSMYLCASSSYWGSSYEQYFGPGTRLTVT.

The J gene is TRBJ2-5, the V gene TRBV20-1; D is uncertain. The CDR3 spans 12 residues. Trimming took 3 bases from V and 2 from J, leaving 7 bases between them. Looked up from germline, CDR1 is DFQATT and CDR2 is SNEGSKA (reference sequence). CDR3 coding DNA: TGCAGTGCTAGCTTTTTACAAGAGACCCAGTACTTC. Its translation is CSASFLQETQYF.

The chain joins TRBV5-5 to TRBJ2-2; D perhaps matches TRBD2 (5 bases). Germline V gene data show CDR1 as SGHKS and CDR2 as YYEKEE (reference sequence). V was pared by 2 bases and J by 7 bases, with 9 bases between. CDR3 length equals 13 residues. The CDR3 reads CASSLIGDGELFF. CDR3 DNA: TGTGCCAGCAGCTTAATCGGGGACGGGGAGCTGTTTTTT.

V and J are TRBV12-3 or TRBV12-4 and TRBJ1-1; perhaps TRBD1 as D (6 bases). Between the trimmed V and J ends, which lost 6 bases and 5 bases, there was a span of 16 bases. The CDR3 has 14 amino acids. The CDR3 region is CASRKQQGGTEAFF. As DNA, the CDR3 is TGTGCCAGCAGAAAACAACAGGGCGGGACTGAAGCTTTCTTT.

The rearrangement uses TRBV7-9 and TRBJ2-1; the D gene could be TRBD1 or TRBD2 (6 bases each). The CDR3 covers 15 residues. Trimming cost V 6 bases and J 5 bases, with 17 bases left between them. Germline loops: CDR1 SEHNR, CDR2 FQNEAQ (reference sequence). The CDR3 DNA follows: TGTGCCAGCAGGTCGTCCAGGGGACTCGACAATGAGCAGTTCTTC. It specifies CASRSSRGLDNEQFF.

The chain employs TRBV11-2 and TRBJ1-1; D unclear. Germline values: CDR1 SGHAT, CDR2 FQNNGV. CDR3 size: 13 residues. Trimming removed 0 bases at V and 10 bases at J, with 12 bases between. CDR3 residues: CASSLDLLLAAFF. DNA of the CDR3: TGTGCCAGCAGCTTAGATCTTCTGTTAGCAGCTTTCTTT.

The table lists this clonotype with a few counts. The genes are TRBV7-3 and TRBJ1-1, with 8 bases fitting TRBD1. This CDR3 is 14 amino acids long. The trim removed 5 bases at V and 3 bases at J, leaving 5 bases unmatched. Per germline, CDR1 SGHTA and CDR2 FQGTGA. The CDR3 nucleotides read TGTGCCAGCAGCGCGACAGGGGTGGACACTGAAGCTTTCTTT. Translated: CASSATGVDTEAFF.

V is TRBV10-2 and J is TRBJ2-4; 7 bases align to TRBD2. The CDR3 totals 13 residues. V shed 10 bases and J 6 bases; nucleotides not matched to a gene: 9. Germline V gives CDR1 WSHSY, CDR2 SAAADI. CDR3 in DNA: TGCGCCACCCGTGGAGGGAGGGGAAACATTCAGTACTTC. It specifies CATRGGRGNIQYF.

This clonotype came up a few times. The chain joins TRBV12-3 or TRBV12-4 to TRBJ2-5, with D perhaps TRBD2 (5 bases). V shed 7 bases and J shed 1 base, with 13 bases lying between them. The CDR3 sequence is 14 residues long. The CDR3 is CASTPGLIQETQYF. Here the CDR3 DNA reads TGTGCCAGCACTCCCGGACTGATCCAAGAGACCCAGTACTTC.